This T cell receptor beta chain was retrieved from a study of prognosis after radiotherapy for stage I lung cancer. Whole-study context: Medical inoperability was the status assigned to all non-small cell lung cancer patients. Radiotherapy: SBRT, 3 to 5 fractions, biologically effective dose at least 100 Gy. Study-wide results and limits: Shannon entropy after stereotactic body radiation therapy was lower in patients who developed distant metastases.

A word on this clonotype: Antigen unknown.

Genomic DNA served as the source from which two-round multiplex PCR generated TCR beta CDR3 amplicons. Amplification during the initial PCR round employed primers specific to each TRBV and TRBJ gene. TCRdb re-called the multiplex PCR reads through MiXCR, storing one row per CDR3 protein. The data hold 15,000 or so distinct CDR3 sequences, with roughly two fifths observed a single time. The V gene's germline CDR1 is DFQATT and CDR2 SNEGSKA (reference sequence). The CDR3 runs to 13 residues. With V trimmed by 6 bases and J by 3 bases, 5 bases remained unmatched. This sequence originates from a donor aged 50 or older with non-small cell lung cancer. V is TRBV20-1 and J is TRBJ2-1, with 7 positions matching TRBD1. The specimen was PBMCs, collected before or after stereotactic body radiation therapy (not recorded which). This CDR3 reads CSAPDRVYNEQFF. The CDR3, as DNA: TGCAGTGCCCCTGACAGGGTCTACAATGAGCAGTTCTTC.